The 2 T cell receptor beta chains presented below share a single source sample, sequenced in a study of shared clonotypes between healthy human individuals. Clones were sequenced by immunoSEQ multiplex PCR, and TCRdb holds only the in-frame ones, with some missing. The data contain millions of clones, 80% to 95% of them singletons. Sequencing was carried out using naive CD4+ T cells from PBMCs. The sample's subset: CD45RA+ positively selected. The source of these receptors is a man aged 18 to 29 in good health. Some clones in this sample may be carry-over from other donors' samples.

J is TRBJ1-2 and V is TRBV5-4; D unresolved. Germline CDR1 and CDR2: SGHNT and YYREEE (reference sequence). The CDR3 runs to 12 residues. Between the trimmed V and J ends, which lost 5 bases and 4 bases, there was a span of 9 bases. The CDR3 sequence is CASSRESYGYTF. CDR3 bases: TGTGCCAGCAGTCGCGAAAGCTATGGCTACACCTTC.

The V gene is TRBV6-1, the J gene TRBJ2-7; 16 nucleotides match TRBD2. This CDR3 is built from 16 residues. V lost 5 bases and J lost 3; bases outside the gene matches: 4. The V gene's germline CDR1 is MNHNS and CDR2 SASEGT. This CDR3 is CASSKGTSGRGYEQYF. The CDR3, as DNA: TGTGCCAGCAGTAAAGGGACTAGCGGGAGGGGCTACGAGCAGTACTTC.